This entry lists 18 T cell receptor beta chains sequenced from one sample in a study of blood T cell repertoires in COVID-19. Generated by immunoSEQ multiplex PCR, the TCRdb table keeps only in-frame clones and is missing some. This sample has around 260,000 clones, with roughly 92% found just once. Sequencing used peripheral blood. All receptors derive from a woman aged 25-40 years with COVID-19, enrolled during active disease.

This chain uses TRBV12-3 or TRBV12-4 with TRBJ2-5; D remains unclear. Trimming pared 5 bases from V and 2 bases from J, leaving 9 bases between. The length of the CDR3 is 13 residues. DNA for the CDR3: TGTGCCAGCAGTGCCAGACTGCAAGAGACCCAGTACTTC. Its translation is CASSARLQETQYF.

This chain joins TRBV2 and TRBJ2-5; TRBD1 matches 10 bases. The ends lost 5 bases at V and 5 bases at J; junction bases unmatched: 8. CDR1 is SNHLY, CDR2 FYNNEI, per germline. The CDR3 totals 15 residues. The DNA for the CDR3 is TGTGCCAGCAGTACAAACCCGGGACAGGGGGAGACCCAGTACTTC. Amino acids: CASSTNPGQGETQYF.

This clone occurred a few times. The chain is built from TRBV27 and TRBJ1-5, with D possibly being TRBD1 (6 bases). V dropped 3 bases and J dropped 9 bases, with 15 bases sitting between them. The CDR3 totals 14 residues. Germline V gives CDR1 MNHEY, CDR2 SMNVEV (reference sequence). CDR3 in amino acids: CASSLGQGFPPQHF. The CDR3 nucleotides are TGTGCCAGCAGTTTGGGTCAGGGGTTTCCGCCCCAGCATTTT.

V usage is TRBV7-8 and J usage is TRBJ2-7; 8 nucleotides line up with TRBD1. Trimming took 2 bases from V and 3 from J; bases not matched to a gene: 6. Germline CDR1 SGHVS, CDR2 FQNEAQ. This CDR3 contains 15 residues. In DNA form, the CDR3 reads TGTGCCAGCAGCTTATTTGCAGGGGGCGTCTACGAGCAGTACTTC. The encoded protein is CASSLFAGGVYEQYF.

V and J are TRBV5-1 and TRBJ2-1, with 15 bases lining up with TRBD2. The CDR3 has 17 amino acids. V lost 4 bases, J lost 6 bases, and 8 bases stayed unmatched. Germline CDR1 is SGHRS and CDR2 is YFSETQ. CDR3 protein: CASSPGLAGGLANEQFF. The CDR3 coding sequence is TGCGCCAGCAGCCCGGGACTAGCGGGAGGCCTGGCCAATGAGCAGTTCTTC. The full variable domain, with the rest looked up from reference TRBV5-1 and TRBJ2-1, is KAGVTQTPRYLIKTRGQQVTLSCSPISGHRSVSWYQQTPGQGLQFLFEYFSETQRNKGNFPGRFSGRQFSNSRSEMNVSTLELGDSALYLCASSPGLAGGLANEQFFGPGTRLTVL.

The chain uses TRBV28 and TRBJ2-1; D is uncertain. Germline-derived CDR1 and CDR2 are MDHEN and SYDVKM. The CDR3 consists of 14 residues. With 6 bases removed from V and 5 bases from J, the gap between germline ends came to 14 bases. For the CDR3, the DNA is TGTGCCAGCAGCAGAATGGGCACTCACAATGAGCAGTTCTTC. This gives the protein CASSRMGTHNEQFF.

The V call is TRBV5-1, the J call TRBJ2-7; TRBD2 agrees at 13 bases. The CDR3 has 16 amino acids. Per germline, CDR1 SGHRS and CDR2 YFSETQ. The ends lost 4 bases at V and 2 bases at J; junction bases unmatched: 6. The CDR3 region has the DNA TGCGCCAGCAGCCCGGGACTAGCGGGGCAGACCTACGAGCAGTACTTC. The encoded protein is CASSPGLAGQTYEQYF.

V is TRBV7-9 and J is TRBJ1-6; D is unresolved. The CDR3 has 15 amino acids. Germline CDR1 and CDR2: SEHNR and FQNEAQ (reference sequence). V was clipped by 3 bases and J by 7 bases, with 13 bases between them. The CDR3 is CASSFEADANSPLHF. CDR3 DNA sequence: TGTGCCAGCAGCTTTGAGGCCGACGCCAATTCACCCCTCCACTTT.

CDR3 nucleotide sequence: TGTGCCAGCAGTCCCATACTGCGCACAGATACGCAGTATTTT. Its protein is CASSPILRTDTQYF. The rearrangement joins TRBV2 to TRBJ2-3; D call uncertain. The CDR3 contains 14 residues. CDR1 SNHLY and CDR2 FYNNEI come from the germline V gene. V was trimmed by 5 bases and J by 1 base, leaving 10 bases between them.

The chain couples TRBV7-9 to TRBJ1-1, with D unresolved. This CDR3 region has 11 residues. Germline lookup yields CDR1 SEHNR and CDR2 FQNEAQ (reference sequence). CDR3 in DNA: TGTGTGCTACACAGAGTTACTGAAGCTTTCTTT. Translated: CVLHRVTEAFF.

This clone has just one count. The CDR3 loop is CAWSRDIYEQYF. The CDR3 coding sequence is TGTGCCTGGAGTAGGGACATCTACGAGCAGTACTTC. The chain is built from TRBV30 and TRBJ2-7; perhaps TRBD1 as D (6 bases). From germline, CDR1 is GTSNPN and CDR2 SVGIG (reference sequence). V was trimmed by 2 bases and J by 3 bases, leaving 8 bases between them. This CDR3 is 12 amino acids long.

This clone was seen ten or more times. This sequence joins TRBV7-9 and TRBJ2-5, with 8 nucleotides matching TRBD1. The J segment lost 4 bases and the V segment lost 2 bases, leaving 6 bases of the junction unmatched. The CDR3 has 15 residues. The germline V gene has CDR1 SEHNR and CDR2 FQNEAQ (reference sequence). The CDR3 sequence: CASSLPQGAGETQYF. The CDR3 DNA is TGTGCCAGCAGCTTACCGCAGGGGGCCGGAGAGACCCAGTACTTC.

This chain joins TRBV12-3 or TRBV12-4 and TRBJ2-7; unclear D gene. Trimming took 3 bases from V and 3 from J, leaving 6 bases between them. The CDR3 is made up of 12 amino acids. This CDR3 is CASSLVRYEQYF. In DNA, the CDR3 is TGTGCCAGCAGTTTGGTGCGCTACGAGCAGTACTTC.

This chain joins TRBV6-2 or TRBV6-3 and TRBJ1-3, with D perhaps TRBD1 (5 bases). The CDR3 runs 15 residues. The V end was cut by 0 bases, the J end by 5 bases, with 11 bases between. The germline V gene has CDR1 MNHEY and CDR2 SVGEGT. The CDR3 DNA sequence: TGTGCCAGCAGTTACTCGAGTGCAGGGAGAAACACCATATATTTT. Protein sequence: CASSYSSAGRNTIYF.

DNA of the CDR3: TGTGCCAGCAGACAGGATCTAGCCTACGAGCAGTACTTC. Its translation: CASRQDLAYEQYF. This chain connects TRBV7-9 to TRBJ2-7, with D possibly TRBD1 on 5 matching bases. Trimming left V 6 bases short and J 2 bases short, with 11 bases between. From germline, CDR1 is SEHNR and CDR2 FQNEAQ (reference sequence). CDR3 length: 13 amino acids.

The gene calls are TRBV5-1 and TRBJ1-4; weak D call: TRBD1 (5 bases). Germline loops: CDR1 SGHRS, CDR2 YFSETQ. The CDR3 loop spans 15 amino acids. V gave up 5 bases and J gave up 7 bases, with 18 bases separating them. CDR3 coding DNA: TGCGCCAGCAGAAGCGGGACCGAAAGGGGTGAAAAACTGTTTTTT. Translation: CASRSGTERGEKLFF. Based on the CDR3 plus reference TRBV5-1 and TRBJ1-4, the full variable domain is KAGVTQTPRYLIKTRGQQVTLSCSPISGHRSVSWYQQTPGQGLQFLFEYFSETQRNKGNFPGRFSGRQFSNSRSEMNVSTLELGDSALYLCASRSGTERGEKLFFGSGTQLSVL.

DNA of the CDR3: TGTGCCAGCAGTTCACAGGGAAACACTGAAGCTTTCTTT. Translating it yields CASSSQGNTEAFF. The rearrangement joins TRBV27 to TRBJ1-1; TRBD1 might be the D (6 bases). CDR1 is MNHEY, CDR2 SMNVEV, per germline (reference sequence). Trimming pared 4 bases from V and 2 bases from J, leaving 8 bases between. The CDR3 has 13 amino acids.

CDR3 in amino acids: CASSPQGQGTYEQYF. The CDR3 coding sequence is TGTGCCAGCTCACCACAGGGACAGGGGACTTACGAGCAGTACTTC. The chain employs TRBV18 and TRBJ2-7; 10 bases map to TRBD1. V dropped 1 base and J dropped 4; count of bases not matched to a gene: 4. Per the germline V gene, CDR1 is KGHSH and CDR2 is LQKENI. CDR3 size: 15 residues.